One and the same sample provided the 4 T cell receptor beta chains below, sequenced in a study of T cells in Graves' hyperthyroidism and ophthalmopathy. The source material, RNA transcripts, was used to amplify TCR beta CDR3 regions. During a first-round RT-PCR of the TCR CDR3, the HTBI primer set was used. TCRdb reanalysed the multiplex PCR reads using MiXCR and keeps one entry per CDR3 protein. The data contain approximately 400,000 distinct CDR3 sequences, 14% of them singletons. Input material: blood. The source is a woman between 25 and 40 years old with Graves' ophthalmopathy.

In its sample, this clonotype was seen many times. J is TRBJ2-3 and V is TRBV7-6, with D tentatively TRBD2 (6 bases). V shed 1 base and J shed 4 bases, with 6 bases lying between them. Per germline, CDR1 SGHVS and CDR2 FNYEAQ. The CDR3 sequence is 13 residues long. DNA for the CDR3: TGTGCCAGCAGCTTAGGGAGGGCAGATACGCAGTATTTT. It encodes CASSLGRADTQYF.

In regard to this clonotype: This may be a read error: a much more frequent sequence differs by one nucleotide. The J gene is TRBJ2-2, the V gene TRBV28; D might be TRBD1 (5 bases). Germline CDR1 and CDR2: MDHEN and SYDVKM. The ends were cut back, 6 bases at V and 6 bases at J, with 8 bases in the middle. This CDR3 has 12 residues. The CDR3 loop is CASRVGAGELFF. CDR3 bases: TGTGCCAGCAGAGTAGGGGCCGGGGAGCTGTTTTTT. Looking up the rest from reference TRBV28 and TRBJ2-2 gives the full variable domain: DVKVTQSSRYLVKRTGEKVFLECVQDMDHENMFWYRQDPGLGLRLIYFSYDVKMKEKGDIPEGYSVSREKKERFSLILESASTNQTSMYLCASRVGAGELFFGEGSRLTVL.

This clonotype was observed at least ten times. The V gene is TRBV7-8, the J gene TRBJ1-5; D call uncertain. The CDR3 has 13 residues. Germline V lookup: CDR1 SGHVS, CDR2 FQNEAQ. V was trimmed by 4 bases and J by 2 bases, leaving 6 bases between them. CDR3 in amino acids: CASSSGGNQPQHF. The CDR3 DNA reads as TGTGCCAGCAGCTCCGGTGGCAATCAGCCCCAGCATTTT. The complete variable domain, with remaining parts taken from reference TRBV7-8 and TRBJ1-5, reads GAGVSQSPRYKVAKRGQDVALRCDPISGHVSLFWYQQALGQGPEFLTYFQNEAQLDKSGLPSDRFFAERPEGSVSTLKIQRTQQEDSAVYLCASSSGGNQPQHFGDGTRLSIL.

This clonotype has a count of ten or more. This chain links TRBV27 with TRBJ2-4; tentative D call: TRBD2 (6 bases). Germline V lookup: CDR1 MNHEY, CDR2 SMNVEV (reference sequence). The ends were cut back, 3 bases at V and 5 bases at J, with 11 bases in the middle. The CDR3 runs to 14 residues. CDR3 loop: CASSLSAGQNIQYF. DNA of the CDR3: TGTGCCAGCAGTTTGTCCGCGGGGCAAAACATTCAGTACTTC.